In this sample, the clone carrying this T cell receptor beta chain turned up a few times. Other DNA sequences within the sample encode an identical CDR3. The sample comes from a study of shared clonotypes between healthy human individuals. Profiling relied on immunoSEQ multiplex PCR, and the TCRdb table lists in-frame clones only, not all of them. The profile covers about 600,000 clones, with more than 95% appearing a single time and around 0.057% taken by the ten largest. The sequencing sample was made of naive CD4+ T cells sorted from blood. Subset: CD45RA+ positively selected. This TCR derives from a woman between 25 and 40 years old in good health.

The CDR3 here is CSVEAGAYEQYF. Here the CDR3 DNA reads TGCAGCGTTGAAGCGGGGGCCTACGAGCAGTACTTC. The chain carries TRBV29-1 and TRBJ2-7; D perhaps matches TRBD2 (6 bases). CDR3 length equals 12 residues. The V gene's germline CDR1 is SQVTM and CDR2 ANQGSEA. The germline V and J ends were trimmed by 1 base and 2 bases, with 6 bases remaining between them.